The present TCR beta chain was sequenced within a study of T cells in localized non-small cell lung cancer. Study observations and caveats: Within adjacent lung there appeared a median approximately 60 of the top 100 tumor clones.

The assay was immunoSEQ multiplex PCR, and TCRdb's table has in-frame clones only and misses some. Of about 1,300 clones listed, nearly 20% are singletons. To note about this clone: As yet, its antigen is unknown.

Lung tissue at least 2 cm from the tumor margin was confirmed free of atypia. CDR3 size: 17 residues. Germline V lookup: CDR1 SGHRS, CDR2 YFSETQ. With 4 bases clipped from V and 9 bases from J, the junction kept 16 bases outside the gene matches. This receptor was identified in a man between 40 and 69 years old with stage I lung adenocarcinoma. The source material was normal lung tissue next to the tumor, sampled before any cancer treatment. The gene calls are TRBV5-1 and TRBJ2-1; 10 nucleotides line up with TRBD2. The CDR3 sequence is CASSASSSGGRSGEQFF. CDR3 coding DNA: TGCGCCAGCAGCGCGTCATCTAGCGGGGGTCGGAGTGGTGAGCAGTTCTTC.